Following are 11 T cell receptor beta chains from one sample sequenced in a study of CD8 T cells in ankylosing spondylitis. Whole-study results and caveats: The study identified a TCR beta motif of several highly homologous variants that appeared characteristic of ankylosing spondylitis blood.

These receptors have no identified antigens. TCRdb passed the 5' RACE reads through MiXCR, listing each CDR3 protein once. The sample shows under 450,000 distinct CDR3 sequences, more than 15% of them seen only once. The source material was blood, either unsorted or a sorted T cell fraction (not recorded which). These TCRs come from a male donor with ankylosing spondylitis.

This chain uses TRBV15 with TRBJ1-3; 8 bases fit TRBD1. Germline trimming cut 3 bases from V and 6 bases from J; bases unmatched to any gene: 1. The CDR3 covers 13 residues. Germline lookup yields CDR1 LNHNV and CDR2 YYDKDF (reference sequence). This CDR3 is CATSRDRVNTIYF. CDR3 coding DNA: TGTGCCACCAGCAGGGACAGGGTAAACACCATATATTTT. The full variable domain, completed using reference TRBV15 and TRBJ1-3, is DAMVIQNPRYQVTQFGKPVTLSCSQTLNHNVMYWYQQKSSQAPKLLFHYYDKDFNNEADTPDNFQSRRPNTSFCFLDIRSPGLGDTAMYLCATSRDRVNTIYFGEGSWLTVV.

In its sample, this clonotype was seen a few times. V and J are TRBV4-3 and TRBJ2-1, with 10 bases fitting TRBD1. The V gene end was trimmed by 4 bases and the J gene end by 7 bases; junction bases not matched to a gene: 10. The germline gives CDR1 LGHNA, CDR2 YSLEER. The CDR3 is 16 residues long. CDR3 region: CASSPSGTGARNEQFF. The CDR3 nucleotides are TGCGCCAGCAGCCCATCCGGGACAGGGGCTCGGAATGAGCAGTTCTTC.

The chain carries TRBV10-3 and TRBJ2-4; D remains ambiguous. This CDR3 has 12 residues. V was cut by 3 bases and J by 5 bases, with 5 bases left in between. Germline-derived CDR1 and CDR2 are ENHRY and SYGVKD. The DNA of the CDR3 is TGTGCCATCAGTGACTCCGAAAACATTCAGTACTTC. It translates to CAISDSENIQYF.

This clonotype was detected a few times. V usage is TRBV7-3 and J usage is TRBJ1-1; D is uncertain. V lost 1 base, J lost 7 bases, and 10 bases lay in between. The germline V gene encodes CDR1 SGHTA and CDR2 FQGTGA. The CDR3 is 13 residues long. Here the CDR3 reads CASSLNRFGEAFF. The CDR3 DNA sequence: TGTGCCAGCAGCTTAAACCGGTTTGGTGAAGCTTTCTTT.

The chain employs TRBV12-3 or TRBV12-4 and TRBJ1-2; D uncertain. V lost 7 bases, J lost 4 bases, and 13 bases lay in between. This CDR3 has 13 residues. CDR3 sequence reads: CASTISFSYGYTF. CDR3 DNA sequence: TGTGCCAGCACCATCTCTTTCAGCTATGGCTACACCTTC.

With respect to this clonotype: Given the absence of the conserved phenylalanine or tryptophan at the CDR3 end, a read error is likely. The limits of the CDR3 on the DNA are not certain, so only TCRdb's listed CDR3 is given. J is TRBJ2-5 and V is TRBV2; TRBD2, the D gene given by the table, was not confirmed from the DNA. Inclusive of both ends, the CDR3 amounts to 12 amino acids. In germline, CDR1 is SNHLY, CDR2 FYNNEI. The CDR3: CASRRTSGGAFL.

The chain is built from TRBV5-6 and TRBJ1-3, with a tentative D call TRBD1 (5 bases). The germline V gene encodes CDR1 SGHDT and CDR2 YYEEEE. This CDR3 contains 14 residues. V was trimmed by 0 bases and J by 7 bases, leaving 11 bases between them. The CDR3 sequence is CASSLGGRDNTIYF. The DNA of the CDR3 is TGTGCCAGCAGCTTGGGTGGCCGGGACAACACCATATATTTT.

The genes are TRBV7-2 and TRBJ2-3, with unresolved D. This CDR3 has 14 amino acids. Germline values: CDR1 SGHTA, CDR2 FQGNSA. Trimming pared 4 bases from V and 0 bases from J, leaving 8 bases between. The CDR3 here is CASSSTSSTDTQYF. CDR3 DNA: TGTGCCAGCAGCTCGACAAGCAGCACAGATACGCAGTATTTT.

The chain uses TRBV12-3 or TRBV12-4 and TRBJ2-7; TRBD2 aligns across 10 bases. Losses at the gene ends were 1 base for V and 6 bases for J; bases not matched to a gene: 6. This CDR3 has 15 amino acids. The CDR3: CASSLGPSGGAEQYF. CDR3 bases: TGTGCCAGCAGTTTAGGGCCTAGCGGGGGAGCCGAGCAGTACTTC.

The rearrangement uses TRBV5-5 and TRBJ1-2, with 7 bases aligning to TRBD1. This CDR3 contains 14 residues. Germline V gives CDR1 SGHKS, CDR2 YYEKEE (reference sequence). With 2 bases clipped from V and 4 bases from J, the junction kept 5 bases outside the gene matches. CDR3 in amino acids: CASSFDRVGYGYTF. CDR3 in DNA: TGTGCCAGCAGCTTTGACAGGGTAGGCTATGGCTACACCTTC. Supplemented by reference TRBV5-5 and TRBJ1-2, the full variable domain reads DAGVTQSPTHLIKTRGQQVTLRCSPISGHKSVSWYQQVLGQGPQFIFQYYEKEERGRGNFPDRFSARQFPNYSSELNVNALLLGDSALYLCASSFDRVGYGYTFGSGTRLTVV.

This clonotype was picked up many times. V is TRBV20-1 and J is TRBJ2-2; 8 nucleotides line up with TRBD1. V shed 6 bases, J shed 3 bases, and the junction held 12 bases outside the gene matches. The CDR3 is made up of 16 amino acids. CDR1 is DFQATT, CDR2 SNEGSKA, per germline (reference sequence). The CDR3 spells CSASPPGQVDTGELFF. The CDR3 DNA follows: TGCAGTGCAAGCCCGCCGGGACAGGTCGACACCGGGGAGCTGTTTTTT.